This TCR beta chain was identified in a study of T cells in Graves' hyperthyroidism and ophthalmopathy. The wider study: Any treatment followed the collection of peripheral blood at initial diagnosis. Overall study findings and caveats: A median 6.5 months before onset, the model predicted ophthalmopathy.

Regions amplified from RNA transcripts were the TCR beta CDR3 regions. The primer set for the first-round RT-PCR of the TCR CDR3 was HTBI. One entry per CDR3 protein results from TCRdb running MiXCR on the multiplex PCR reads. The sample shows around 450,000 distinct CDR3 sequences, approximately 13% of them seen only once. This clonotype occurred many times. Its antigen is unknown. After removal of 7 bases from V and 2 bases from J, the junction contained 6 bases not matched to a gene. Germline values: CDR1 MDHEN, CDR2 SYDVKM. CDR3 length: 15 amino acids. The source of the PBMCs was about 10 ml of fresh peripheral blood.

Input material: blood. J is TRBJ1-5 and V is TRBV28; 9 nucleotides line up with TRBD1. The sequence was obtained from a woman aged 18-29 years with Graves' hyperthyroidism. The CDR3 protein is CASTNRGLGNQPQHF. CDR3 DNA: TGTGCCAGCACAAACAGGGGGCTCGGCAATCAGCCCCAGCATTTT.